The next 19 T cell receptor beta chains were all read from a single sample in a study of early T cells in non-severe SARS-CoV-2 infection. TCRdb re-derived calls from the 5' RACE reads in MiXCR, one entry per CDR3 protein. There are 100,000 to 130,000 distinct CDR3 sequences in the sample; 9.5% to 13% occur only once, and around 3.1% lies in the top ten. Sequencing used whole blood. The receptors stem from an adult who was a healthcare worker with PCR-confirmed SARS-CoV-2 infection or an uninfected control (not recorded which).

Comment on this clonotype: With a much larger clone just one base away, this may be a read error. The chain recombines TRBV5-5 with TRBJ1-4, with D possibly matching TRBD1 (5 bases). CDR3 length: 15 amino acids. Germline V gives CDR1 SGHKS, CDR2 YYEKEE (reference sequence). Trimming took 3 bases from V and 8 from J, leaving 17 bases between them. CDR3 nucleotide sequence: TGTGCCAGCAGCTCCCCGCCTCGACAGAACGAAAAACTGTTTTTT. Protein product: CASSSPPRQNEKLFF.

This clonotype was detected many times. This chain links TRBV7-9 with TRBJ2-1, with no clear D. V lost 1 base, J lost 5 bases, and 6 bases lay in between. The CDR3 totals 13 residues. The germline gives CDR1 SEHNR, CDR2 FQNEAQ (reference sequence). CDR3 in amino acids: CASSLGPHNEQFF. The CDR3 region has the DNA TGTGCCAGCAGCTTAGGACCACACAATGAGCAGTTCTTC.

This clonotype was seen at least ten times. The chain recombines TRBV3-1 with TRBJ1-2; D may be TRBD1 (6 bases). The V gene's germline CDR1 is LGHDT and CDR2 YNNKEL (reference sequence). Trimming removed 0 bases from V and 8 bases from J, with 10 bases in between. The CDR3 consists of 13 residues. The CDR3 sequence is CASSQDSGVGYTF. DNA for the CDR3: TGTGCCAGCAGCCAAGATTCAGGGGTCGGCTACACCTTC.

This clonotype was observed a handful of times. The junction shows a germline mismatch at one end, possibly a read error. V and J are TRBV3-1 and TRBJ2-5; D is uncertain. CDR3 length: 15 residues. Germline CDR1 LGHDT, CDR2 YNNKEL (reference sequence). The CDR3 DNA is TGTGCCAGCAGCCAAGCCCGTGGCTCTCCGCGAATCCCCTCTTTC. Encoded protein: CASSQARGSPRIPSF.

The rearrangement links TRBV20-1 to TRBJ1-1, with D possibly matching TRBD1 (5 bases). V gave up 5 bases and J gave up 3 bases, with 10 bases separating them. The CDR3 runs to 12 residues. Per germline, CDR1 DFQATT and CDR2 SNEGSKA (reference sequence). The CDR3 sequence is CSAVDSYTEAFF. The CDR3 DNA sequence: TGCAGTGCTGTCGACAGCTACACTGAAGCTTTCTTT.

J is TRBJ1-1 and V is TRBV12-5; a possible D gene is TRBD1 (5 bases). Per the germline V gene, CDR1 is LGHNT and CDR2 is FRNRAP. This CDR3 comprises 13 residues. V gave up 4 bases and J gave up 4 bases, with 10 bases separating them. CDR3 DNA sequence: TGTGCTAGTGGTTCCGGGGCGCCCACTGAAGCTTTCTTT. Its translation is CASGSGAPTEAFF.

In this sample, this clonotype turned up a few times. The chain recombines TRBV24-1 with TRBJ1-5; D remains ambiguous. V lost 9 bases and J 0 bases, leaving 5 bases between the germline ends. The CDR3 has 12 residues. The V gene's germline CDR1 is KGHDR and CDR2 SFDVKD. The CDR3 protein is CATGDSNQPQHF. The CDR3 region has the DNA TGTGCCACCGGGGATAGCAATCAGCCCCAGCATTTT.

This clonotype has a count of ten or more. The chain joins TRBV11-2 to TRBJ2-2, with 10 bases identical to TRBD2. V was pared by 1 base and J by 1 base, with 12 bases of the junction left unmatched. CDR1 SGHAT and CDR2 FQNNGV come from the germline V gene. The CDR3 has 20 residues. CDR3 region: CASSLVALGLAPLNTGELFF. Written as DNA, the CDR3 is TGTGCCAGCAGCTTAGTTGCGTTGGGACTAGCGCCGTTGAACACCGGGGAGCTGTTTTTT.

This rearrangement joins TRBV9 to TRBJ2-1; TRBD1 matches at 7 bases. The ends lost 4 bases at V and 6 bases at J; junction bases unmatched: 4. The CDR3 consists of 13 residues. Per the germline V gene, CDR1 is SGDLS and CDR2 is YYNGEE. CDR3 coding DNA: TGTGCCAGCAGCTCACGACAGGGCAATGAGCAGTTCTTC. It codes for CASSSRQGNEQFF.

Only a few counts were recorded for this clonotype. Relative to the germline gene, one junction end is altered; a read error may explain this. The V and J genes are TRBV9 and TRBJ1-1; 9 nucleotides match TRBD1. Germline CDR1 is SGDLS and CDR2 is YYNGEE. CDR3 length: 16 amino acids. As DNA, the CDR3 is TGTGCCAGCAGCTTCCGGGACAGGGCCGGAGGGGCTGAAGCCTTCTTT. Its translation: CASSFRDRAGGAEAFF.

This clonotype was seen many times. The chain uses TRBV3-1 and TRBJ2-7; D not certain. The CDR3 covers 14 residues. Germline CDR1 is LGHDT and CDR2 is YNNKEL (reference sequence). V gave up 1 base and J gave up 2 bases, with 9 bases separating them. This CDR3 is CASSQGLAPYEQYF. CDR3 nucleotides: TGTGCCAGCAGCCAAGGACTCGCGCCCTACGAGCAGTACTTC.

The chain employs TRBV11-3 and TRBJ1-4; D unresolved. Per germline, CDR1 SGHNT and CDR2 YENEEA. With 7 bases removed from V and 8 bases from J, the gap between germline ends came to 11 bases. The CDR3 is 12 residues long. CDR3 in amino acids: CASTREQEKLFF. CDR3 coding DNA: TGTGCCAGCACCCGCGAACAGGAAAAACTGTTTTTT.

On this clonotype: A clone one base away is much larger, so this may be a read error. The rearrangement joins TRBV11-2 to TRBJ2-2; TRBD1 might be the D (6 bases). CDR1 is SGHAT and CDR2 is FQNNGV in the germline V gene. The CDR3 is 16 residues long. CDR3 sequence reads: CVSSLARTANTGELFF. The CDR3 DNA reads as TGTGTCAGCAGCTTGGCTCGGACAGCGAACACCGGGGAGCTGTTTTTT.

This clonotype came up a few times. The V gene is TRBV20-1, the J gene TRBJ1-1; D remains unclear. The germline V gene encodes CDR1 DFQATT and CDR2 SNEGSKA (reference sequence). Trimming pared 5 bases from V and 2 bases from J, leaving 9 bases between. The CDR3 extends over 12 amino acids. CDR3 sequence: CSAARANTEAFF. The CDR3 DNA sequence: TGCAGTGCTGCCCGGGCCAACACTGAAGCTTTCTTT.

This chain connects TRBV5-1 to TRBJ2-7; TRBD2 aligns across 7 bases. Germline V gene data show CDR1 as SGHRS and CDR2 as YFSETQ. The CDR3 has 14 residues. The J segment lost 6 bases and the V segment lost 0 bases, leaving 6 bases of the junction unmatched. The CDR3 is CASSLDGRPAEQYF. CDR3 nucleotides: TGCGCCAGCAGCTTGGACGGGAGGCCCGCCGAGCAGTACTTC.

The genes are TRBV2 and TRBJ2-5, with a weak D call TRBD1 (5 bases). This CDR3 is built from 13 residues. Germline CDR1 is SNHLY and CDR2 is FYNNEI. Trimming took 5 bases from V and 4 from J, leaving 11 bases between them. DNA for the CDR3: TGTGCCAGCAGTTACAGGCCAGCAGAGACCCAGTACTTC. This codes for CASSYRPAETQYF.

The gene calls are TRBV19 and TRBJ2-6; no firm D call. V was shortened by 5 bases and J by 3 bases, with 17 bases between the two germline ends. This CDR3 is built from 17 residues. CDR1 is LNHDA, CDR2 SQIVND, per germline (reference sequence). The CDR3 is CASSSRILFSGANVLTF. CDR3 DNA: TGTGCCAGTAGTTCGCGGATCTTGTTTAGTGGGGCCAACGTCCTGACTTTC. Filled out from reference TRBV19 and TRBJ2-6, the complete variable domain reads DGGITQSPKYLFRKEGQNVTLSCEQNLNHDAMYWYRQDPGQGLRLIYYSQIVNDFQKGDIAEGYSVSREKKESFPLTVTSAQKNPTAFYLCASSSRILFSGANVLTFGAGSRLTVL.

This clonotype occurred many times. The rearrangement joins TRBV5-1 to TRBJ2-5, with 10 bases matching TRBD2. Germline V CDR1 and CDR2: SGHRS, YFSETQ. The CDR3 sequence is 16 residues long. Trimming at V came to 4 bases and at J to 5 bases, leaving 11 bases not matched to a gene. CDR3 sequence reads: CASSLVAAGGSETQYF. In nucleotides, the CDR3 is TGCGCCAGCAGCCTGGTCGCAGCGGGAGGGTCTGAGACCCAGTACTTC.

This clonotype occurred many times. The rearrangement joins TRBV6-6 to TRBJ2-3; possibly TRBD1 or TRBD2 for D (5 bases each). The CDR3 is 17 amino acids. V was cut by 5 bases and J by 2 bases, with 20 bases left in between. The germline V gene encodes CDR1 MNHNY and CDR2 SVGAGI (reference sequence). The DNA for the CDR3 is TGTGCCAGCAGTCGCGGTGGGACGGACCTTTTCACAGATACGCAGTATTTT. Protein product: CASSRGGTDLFTDTQYF.